The entry that follows covers one T cell receptor beta chain sequence. The data originate from a study of blood T cell repertoires in COVID-19. About the study: There were acute and convalescent COVID-19 samples, and they came from the United States, Italy and Spain. PBMCs, B-cell-depleted T cells, or T cells were the source of the cDNA or gDNA that made up the material.

Methods used by the authors: Using reference gene primer amplification, nucleated cell counts were estimated. Assay: immunoSEQ multiplex PCR; the TCRdb copy retains only in-frame clones and omits some. V and J calls and clone size are as listed in that table; D and trimming were resolved from the DNA. The sample records fewer than 85,000 clones, 82% being singletons. The V segment lost 6 bases and the J segment 3 bases; nucleotides outside the gene matches: 0. The CDR3 runs to 12 residues. Germline V gives CDR1 MNHEY, CDR2 SVGAGI. The V call is TRBV6-5, the J call TRBJ1-2; 8 nucleotides align to TRBD1. The sequencing input was peripheral blood. This sequence originates from a human donor in a cohort sampled during active COVID-19. The CDR3 loop reads CASRGQDYGYTF. Written as DNA, the CDR3 is TGTGCCAGCAGGGGACAGGACTATGGCTACACCTTC.